This T cell receptor (beta chain) emerged from a study of siplizumab effects on memory and regulatory T cells. Findings and caveats of the study: Few alloreactive clones mapped to unstimulated subsets. Naive T cells appeared more varied than memory cells and looked like key alloresponse contributors.

In regard to this clone: Its specificity is not known.

The repertoire was sequenced with immunoSEQ multiplex PCR; TCRdb's copy has only in-frame clones and lacks some. The repertoire holds tens of thousands of clones, with approximately 97% as singletons. CDR3 length equals 15 residues. From germline, CDR1 is SGHDN and CDR2 FVKESK. The sample comprised naive CD8+ T cells sorted from blood. The V and J genes are TRBV14 and TRBJ2-5; D is uncertain. The DNA end favors TRBJ2-7, so the J call may be wrong. The TCR comes from a human donor in good health. CDR3 nucleotides: TGTGCCAGCAGCCAATCAGAAACAGACTCCTACGAGCAGTACTTC. The encoded protein is CASSQSETDSYEQYF.